This passage covers 24 T cell receptor beta chains from one sample sequenced in a study of blood T cells in healthy people across ages. A second about 6 to 12 cycle PCR used barcoded and J-beta primers. A single record per CDR3 protein comes from TCRdb applying MiXCR to the 5' RACE reads. The data hold around 990,000 distinct CDR3 sequences, with more than 30% observed a single time. The sequenced material came from blood. The receptors come from a man younger than 30 in good health.

The V call is TRBV12-3 or TRBV12-4, the J call TRBJ1-1, with a tentative D call TRBD1 (5 bases). V lost 5 bases and J lost 5, with 18 bases in between. The CDR3 contains 15 residues. The CDR3 bases are TGTGCCAGCAGTCCCCCTGGGCAGGAGGGGACTGAAGCTTTCTTT. Amino acid sequence: CASSPPGQEGTEAFF.

This clonotype was seen many times. The chain couples TRBV20-1 to TRBJ2-1; 10 bases map to TRBD2. CDR1 and CDR2 from the germline V gene are DFQATT and SNEGSKA (reference sequence). With V trimmed by 7 bases and J by 8 bases, 5 bases remained unmatched. The CDR3 is 12 residues long. CDR3 nucleotides: TGCAGTGTCCTAGCGGGGGCATATGAGCAGTTCTTC. Its translation is CSVLAGAYEQFF.

This clonotype was detected only a few times. This chain links TRBV4-2 with TRBJ2-5, with D possibly matching TRBD2 (5 bases). The V gene's germline CDR1 is LGHNA and CDR2 YNFKEQ. Trimming removed 4 bases at V and 3 bases at J, with 15 bases between. The CDR3 sequence is 15 residues long. The CDR3 protein is CASSLSSSPEETQYF. The CDR3 DNA sequence: TGTGCCAGCAGCCTCTCTAGCAGCCCAGAAGAGACCCAGTACTTC.

The chain is built from TRBV20-1 and TRBJ2-1; D tentatively fits TRBD1 or TRBD2 (5 bases each). Germline CDR1 DFQATT, CDR2 SNEGSKA (reference sequence). The ends were cut back, 1 base at V and 0 bases at J, with 10 bases in the middle. This CDR3 contains 15 residues. The CDR3 sequence: CSARAGTASYNEQFF. CDR3 in DNA: TGCAGTGCTAGAGCCGGGACGGCCTCCTACAATGAGCAGTTCTTC.

This clonotype was seen a few times. This rearrangement joins TRBV24-1 to TRBJ2-7, with TRBD1 matching over 8 bases. Germline CDR1 and CDR2: KGHDR and SFDVKD. Trimming removed 3 bases from V and 3 bases from J; junction bases left unmatched: 9. CDR3 size: 16 residues. The CDR3, as DNA: TGTGCCACCAGTGATCACCCGGACAGGGAATTCTACGAGCAGTACTTC. Residues: CATSDHPDREFYEQYF.

This clonotype was seen a handful of times. CDR3 sequence (DNA): TGCGCCAGCAGCCAGCCGGCGCGGGGGGTCACCGGGGAGCTGTTTTTT. Protein product: CASSQPARGVTGELFF. The chain employs TRBV4-1 and TRBJ2-2; 8 bases map to TRBD2. J gave up 4 bases and V 3 bases, and 7 bases lay outside the gene matches. The germline V gene encodes CDR1 MGHRA and CDR2 YSYEKL. The CDR3 has 16 residues.

The rearrangement links TRBV29-1 to TRBJ2-3, with D perhaps matching TRBD2 (5 bases). The CDR3 is 13 amino acids. Trimming removed 7 bases from V and 1 base from J, with 12 bases in between. Germline CDR1 SQVTM, CDR2 ANQGSEA. In DNA, the CDR3 is TGCAGCGCCGGAGGTGACCGCACAGATACGCAGTATTTT. It is translated as CSAGGDRTDTQYF.

The rearrangement joins TRBV11-2 to TRBJ1-4; TRBD1 is a possible D gene (6 bases). Germline V gives CDR1 SGHAT, CDR2 FQNNGV. This CDR3 spans 18 amino acids. V dropped 4 bases and J dropped 4 bases, with 22 bases sitting between them. The CDR3 region is CASSSGTTGLGFNEKLFF. The CDR3 region has the DNA TGTGCCAGCAGCTCTGGGACAACCGGGCTGGGTTTTAATGAAAAACTGTTTTTT. The full variable domain, rest sourced from reference TRBV11-2 and TRBJ1-4, is EAGVAQSPRYKIIEKRQSVAFWCNPISGHATLYWYQQILGQGPKLLIQFQNNGVVDDSQLPKDRFSAERLKGVDSTLKIQPAKLEDSAVYLCASSSGTTGLGFNEKLFFGSGTQLSVL.

The chain combines TRBV7-2 with TRBJ2-1; maybe TRBD1 (5 bases). The DNA end favors TRBJ2-7, so the J call may be wrong. The CDR3 spans 14 residues. Looked up from germline, CDR1 is SGHTA and CDR2 is FQGNSA. CDR3 amino acids: CASSLDNAWDEQYF. The CDR3 DNA reads as TGTGCCAGCAGCTTGGACAATGCTTGGGATGAGCAGTACTTC.

This clonotype has a handful of counts. The chain recombines TRBV20-1 with TRBJ1-1, with 8 bases lining up with TRBD1. Unmatched junction bases numbered 5, after V lost 1 base and J lost 1 base. The CDR3 length is 15 residues. The germline V gene has CDR1 DFQATT and CDR2 SNEGSKA (reference sequence). The CDR3 coding sequence is TGCAGTGCTAGAGGGACAGGGTGGGGGAACACTGAAGCTTTCTTT. It yields the protein CSARGTGWGNTEAFF.

V usage is TRBV29-1 and J usage is TRBJ1-1, with D hard to call. The CDR3 contains 14 residues. The ends were cut back, 6 bases at V and 0 bases at J, with 14 bases in the middle. Germline CDR1 reads SQVTM; CDR2 reads ANQGSEA. CDR3 DNA: TGCAGCGTCGCCCGGACTGGAATGAACACTGAAGCTTTCTTT. Translated, it gives CSVARTGMNTEAFF.

The V and J genes are TRBV6-1 and TRBJ2-1; D gene unclear. Germline CDR1 reads MNHNS; CDR2 reads SASEGT. The V and J ends lost 1 base and 12 bases respectively, with 16 bases between them. The CDR3 sequence is 14 residues long. The CDR3 DNA sequence: TGTGCCAGCAGTGAAGTAGGAGACTCGGCCGGGCAGTTCTTC. Amino acid sequence: CASSEVGDSAGQFF.

This chain links TRBV11-2 with TRBJ2-5, with 9 bases aligning to TRBD2. From germline, CDR1 is SGHAT and CDR2 FQNNGV. CDR3 length: 16 residues. Unmatched junction bases numbered 10, after V lost 5 bases and J lost 3 bases. The CDR3 nucleotides are TGTGCCAGCAGCCCCGGACTAGCGAAGGGAGAAGAGACCCAGTACTTC. It encodes CASSPGLAKGEETQYF.

This clonotype was found a few times. The V call is TRBV20-1, the J call TRBJ2-1, with a tentative D call TRBD2 (6 bases). The CDR3 totals 14 residues. CDR1 is DFQATT and CDR2 is SNEGSKA in the germline V gene (reference sequence). Trimming cost V 5 bases and J 7 bases, with 18 bases left between them. For the CDR3, the DNA is TGCAGTGCTCCCCCGACGGCAGGGAGGAATGAGCAGTTCTTC. It yields the protein CSAPPTAGRNEQFF.

V gene TRBV5-1 combines with J gene TRBJ2-3, with 8 bases identical to TRBD2. The CDR3 consists of 16 residues. V was clipped by 2 bases and J by 3 bases; unmatched bases: 8. The germline CDR1 and CDR2 sequences are SGHRS and YFSETQ. As DNA, the CDR3 is TGCGCCAGCAGCTTCAGGCGCGGGGGGACTACAGATACGCAGTATTTT. This gives the protein CASSFRRGGTTDTQYF.

This clonotype was observed a handful of times. The rearrangement uses TRBV7-2 and TRBJ1-1, with D possibly being TRBD1 (6 bases). Germline assignment: CDR1 SGHTA and CDR2 FQGNSA. The CDR3 totals 16 residues. With 5 bases removed from V and 4 bases from J, the gap between germline ends came to 20 bases. The CDR3 nucleotides read TGTGCCAGCAGCCCCGGGGCAGGGGTTATGACCACTGAAGCTTTCTTT. Protein sequence: CASSPGAGVMTTEAFF.

The J gene is TRBJ1-2, the V gene TRBV6-5, with 9 bases identical to TRBD1. Germline loops: CDR1 MNHEY, CDR2 SVGAGI. The CDR3 covers 15 residues. V was pared by 0 bases and J by 4 bases, with 3 bases of the junction left unmatched. The CDR3 region has the DNA TGTGCCAGCAGTTACTCGGAGGACAGGGGCTATGGCTACACCTTC. It codes for CASSYSEDRGYGYTF.

V gene TRBV7-9 combines with J gene TRBJ1-5; perhaps TRBD1 as D (6 bases). Deletions cut 0 bases from V and 7 bases from J, with 16 bases between. The CDR3 length is 16 residues. Germline lookup yields CDR1 SEHNR and CDR2 FQNEAQ (reference sequence). As DNA, the CDR3 is TGTGCCAGCAGCTTAGCAGGAGACAGGCCGCCCCAGCCCCAGCATTTT. Protein sequence: CASSLAGDRPPQPQHF.

The CDR3 DNA follows: TGCAGCGTCCGACAGGAAGACGGGGCTTTCTTT. Its translation: CSVRQEDGAFF. The chain combines TRBV29-1 with TRBJ1-1; the D gene is possibly TRBD1 (6 bases). Germline V gene sequence: CDR1 SQVTM, CDR2 ANQGSEA. The CDR3 runs 11 residues. Trimming removed 6 bases from V and 11 bases from J, with 16 bases in between.

This clonotype was counted ten times or more. The chain is built from TRBV9 and TRBJ2-1, with 11 bases matching TRBD2. The CDR3 length is 15 residues. Per germline, CDR1 SGDLS and CDR2 YYNGEE. J lost 6 bases, V lost 3 bases, and 5 bases had no gene match. The CDR3 sequence: CASSELAGAFNEQFF. In nucleotides, the CDR3 is TGTGCCAGCAGCGAACTAGCGGGGGCCTTCAATGAGCAGTTCTTC.

This chain links TRBV20-1 with TRBJ1-4, with 9 bases matching TRBD1. This CDR3 is 13 amino acids long. Per germline, CDR1 DFQATT and CDR2 SNEGSKA (reference sequence). V shed 4 bases, J shed 7 bases, and the junction held 4 bases outside the gene matches. CDR3 in DNA: TGCAGTGCTACGGACAGGGGAAGTGAAAAACTGTTTTTT. It translates to CSATDRGSEKLFF.

This chain connects TRBV10-3 to TRBJ1-2, with TRBD1 as a possible D gene (5 bases). Between the trimmed V and J ends, which lost 6 bases and 1 base, there was a span of 15 bases. CDR3 length: 15 amino acids. Germline V lookup: CDR1 ENHRY, CDR2 SYGVKD. Here the CDR3 reads CAIRGGEGSNYGYTF. The CDR3 DNA sequence: TGTGCCATCAGGGGAGGGGAAGGAAGTAACTATGGCTACACCTTC.

V and J are TRBV27 and TRBJ2-3; weak D call: TRBD1 (6 bases). Germline V CDR1 and CDR2: MNHEY, SMNVEV (reference sequence). The CDR3 loop spans 15 amino acids. The V end was cut by 2 bases, the J end by 6 bases, with 15 bases between. The CDR3 DNA is TGTGCCAGCAGTTTAATGCTCTCGAGGGGGGATACGCAGTATTTT. The encoded protein is CASSLMLSRGDTQYF.

The chain carries TRBV14 and TRBJ2-5; the D gene is possibly TRBD1 (5 bases). The J call could be wrong; TRBJ2-7 is a better fit for the DNA end. The CDR3 length is 13 residues. The germline V gene has CDR1 SGHDN and CDR2 FVKESK. The DNA of the CDR3 is TGTGCCAGCAGCCAAGATAGCAGGGACGAGCAGTACTTC. Translating gives CASSQDSRDEQYF.